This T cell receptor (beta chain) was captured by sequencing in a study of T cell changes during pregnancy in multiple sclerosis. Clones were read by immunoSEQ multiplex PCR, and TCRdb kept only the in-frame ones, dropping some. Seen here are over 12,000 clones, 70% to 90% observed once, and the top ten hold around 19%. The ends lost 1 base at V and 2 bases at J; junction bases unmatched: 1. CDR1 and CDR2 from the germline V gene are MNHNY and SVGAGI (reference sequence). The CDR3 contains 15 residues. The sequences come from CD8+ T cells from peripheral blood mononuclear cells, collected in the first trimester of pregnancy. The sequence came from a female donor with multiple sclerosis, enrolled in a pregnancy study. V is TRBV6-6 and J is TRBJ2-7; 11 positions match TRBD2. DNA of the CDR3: TGTGCCAGCAGTTACTTAGCGGGAGGGCCCTACGAGCAGTACTTC. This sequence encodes CASSYLAGGPYEQYF.